The clone carrying this T cell receptor (beta chain) was observed a few times. Its antigen is not known. The CDR3 is 12 amino acids. Trimming stripped 7 bases from V and 6 bases from J, with 7 bases between. Germline loops: CDR1 LNHDA, CDR2 SQIVND (reference sequence). It was RNA transcripts that yielded the amplified TCR beta CDR3 regions. Initially, a first-round RT-PCR of the TCR CDR3 employed the HTBI primer set. TCRdb passed the multiplex PCR reads through MiXCR, listing each CDR3 protein once. This sample has about 250,000 distinct CDR3 sequences, with roughly 15% found just once. The data were taken from a study of T cells in Graves' hyperthyroidism and ophthalmopathy. Thyroid ultrasound and orbital computed tomography, with clinical symptoms and serum thyroxine and TRAb, informed diagnoses. Fresh peripheral blood, about 10 ml of it, supplied the PBMCs. Whole-study results and caveats: Ophthalmopathy cases were set apart from stable hyperthyroidism by a 13 V-J model. Most thyroid clonotypes that were expanded above 0.001 also turned up in blood.

V usage is TRBV19 and J usage is TRBJ1-6, with D possibly TRBD1 on 6 matching bases. The sample was blood. This TCR was sampled from a woman in her fifties or sixties with Graves' hyperthyroidism that later progressed to Graves' ophthalmopathy. In nucleotides, the CDR3 is TGTGCCAGTAAGGACAGTAATTCACCCCTCCACTTT. It encodes CASKDSNSPLHF. The whole variable domain, filled in from reference TRBV19 and TRBJ1-6, reads DGGITQSPKYLFRKEGQNVTLSCEQNLNHDAMYWYRQDPGQGLRLIYYSQIVNDFQKGDIAEGYSVSREKKESFPLTVTSAQKNPTAFYLCASKDSNSPLHFGNGTRLTVT.